The rows below give T cell receptor beta chains drawn from one sample of a study of blood T cell repertoires in COVID-19. TCRdb's copy holds only in-frame clones and misses some; the assay was immunoSEQ multiplex PCR. Of just over 150,000 clones detected, less than 90% appear once; the ten largest clones hold more than 2%. The sample consisted of peripheral blood. These receptors were obtained from a woman in her seventies with acute or convalescent COVID-19. Both conserved end residues are part of each CDR3. D genes are given only for firm matches. Not every row has a clone size; where given, it reads once, few, many or a size class.

V gene	CDR3 length	D gene	clone size	J gene	CDR3 protein
TRBV19	15	TRBD1	-	TRBJ1-2	CASSPAGQVGYGYTF
TRBV18	14	-	-	TRBJ2-7	CASSSNRVGYEQYF
TRBV7-9	14	-	-	TRBJ1-1	CASSLRVPGTEAFF
TRBV28	13	TRBD1	-	TRBJ1-1	CASGQGFYTEAFF
TRBV27	13	-	-	TRBJ1-2	CATGGLSNYGYTF
TRBV7-6	15	-	-	TRBJ1-1	CASSLYAGINTEAFF
TRBV10-3	14	TRBD1	-	TRBJ1-4	CASGTGGLSEKLFF
TRBV7-2	14	TRBD1	-	TRBJ1-2	CASSLGRGPYGYTF
TRBV7-3	14	TRBD1	-	TRBJ2-5	CASSRSGQQETQYF
TRBV6-5	13	-	-	TRBJ1-6	CASRDTLNSPLHF
TRBV4-1	20	TRBD1	-	TRBJ1-3	CASSQVVRTGTTSSGNTIYF
TRBV15	15	TRBD1	-	TRBJ1-2	CATSRDGDRVYGYTF
TRBV15	14	-	once	TRBJ2-1	CATSRGGGSDEQFF
TRBV5-1	16	-	-	TRBJ2-3	CASSLSAGSGSDTQYF
TRBV5-1	14	-	-	TRBJ2-5	CASGPSWTQETQYF
TRBV5-1	15	-	-	TRBJ1-1	CASSPLEGGTTEAFF
TRBV10-3	16	-	few	TRBJ1-4	CAISEGGRRPGEKLFF
TRBV13	16	TRBD1	-	TRBJ2-3	CASSFHRDRAPDTQYF
TRBV18	17	TRBD1	-	TRBJ2-5	CASSPSAGQGYQETQYF
TRBV27	14	-	-	TRBJ2-5	CASSLSPASGTQYF
TRBV19	15	TRBD1	-	TRBJ1-2	CASSIRDRAFYGYTF
TRBV5-1	13	-	-	TRBJ2-2	CASSRGQTGELFF
TRBV2	15	TRBD1	few	TRBJ1-1	CASSEGQGGLSEAFF
TRBV2	15	-	-	TRBJ1-1	CASRVEELMNTEAFF
TRBV7-9	15	-	-	TRBJ2-5	CASSLAWGFSETQYF
TRBV4-3	14	-	-	TRBJ2-2	CASSQSVAPGELFF
TRBV5-1	13	-	-	TRBJ2-7	CASSLGLRDEQYF
TRBV12-3/TRBV12-4	11	TRBD2	-	TRBJ2-3	CASSFGGTQYF
TRBV11-1	12	-	-	TRBJ1-1	CASSSSFQGAFF
TRBV28	16	TRBD1	once	TRBJ2-2	CASSSYGTGAGGELFF
TRBV30	14	-	-	TRBJ1-4	CAWRRGTTNEKLFF
TRBV19	12	-	-	TRBJ1-1	CASSIAGPEAFF
TRBV30	17	-	once	TRBJ2-5	CAWSVTLLGGGRETQYF
TRBV13	15	TRBD2	-	TRBJ2-1	CASSLGTSGGNEQFF
TRBV3-1/TRBV3-2	17	-	-	TRBJ1-3	CASSQESAGISANTIYF
TRBV2	17	TRBD2	-	TRBJ2-3	CATRRLAGGLNTDTQYF
TRBV5-1	15	-	-	TRBJ1-1	CASSAGGNENTEAFF
TRBV10-2	17	TRBD1	-	TRBJ2-2	CASSEDREYPHTGELFF
TRBV7-3	19	-	-	TRBJ2-4	CASSLDGALTGRAKNIQYF
TRBV7-2	15	TRBD1	-	TRBJ1-5	CASSLVTGTEQPQHF
TRBV28	15	TRBD1	-	TRBJ1-5	CASRGYSGGTQPQHF
TRBV19	15	-	-	TRBJ1-4	CASSPRKGADEKLFF
TRBV23-1	18	-	-	TRBJ1-2	CASSQSGALFGLTYGYTF
TRBV4-2	14	TRBD1	-	TRBJ2-3	CASTLDRGTDTQYF
TRBV27	16	TRBD1	-	TRBJ1-5	CASSPLRDRGSQPQHF
TRBV29-1	13	-	few	TRBJ1-1	CSVDQGMNTEAFF
TRBV6-5	14	-	-	TRBJ2-5	CASSRTRFAETQYF
TRBV28	14	-	-	TRBJ1-3	CASSFENSGNTIYF
TRBV7-9	15	-	-	TRBJ2-1	CASSYRVSSYNEQFF